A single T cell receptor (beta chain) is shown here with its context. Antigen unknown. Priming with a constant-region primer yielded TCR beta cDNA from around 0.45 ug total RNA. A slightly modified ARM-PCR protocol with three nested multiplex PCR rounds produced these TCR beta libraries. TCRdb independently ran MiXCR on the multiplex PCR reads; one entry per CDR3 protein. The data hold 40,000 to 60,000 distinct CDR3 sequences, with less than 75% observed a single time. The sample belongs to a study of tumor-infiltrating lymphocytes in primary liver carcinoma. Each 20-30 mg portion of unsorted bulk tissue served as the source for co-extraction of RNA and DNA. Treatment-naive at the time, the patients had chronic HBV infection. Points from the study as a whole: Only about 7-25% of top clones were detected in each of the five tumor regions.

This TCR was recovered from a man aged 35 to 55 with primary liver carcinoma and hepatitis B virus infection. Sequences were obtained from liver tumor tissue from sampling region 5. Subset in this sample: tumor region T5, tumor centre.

This chain's CDR3 is CASCRDLLAEDQYF. Written as DNA, the CDR3 is TGCGCCAGCTGCCGAGATCTACTAGCGGAAGATCAGTACTTC. This sequence joins TRBV4-1 and TRBJ2-7, with TRBD2 identical over 8 bases. The CDR3 covers 14 residues. Germline loops: CDR1 MGHRA, CDR2 YSYEKL. V shed 8 bases and J 10 bases; nucleotides not matched to a gene: 16.